These T cell receptor beta chains were read from a single sample in a study of technical replicates of blood from several donors. Method: immunoSEQ multiplex PCR; TCRdb's copy keeps in-frame clones and lacks some. Found here are about 100,000 clones, approximately 95% of them singletons; the top ten hold roughly 0.21%. Material: T cells isolated from PBMCs. These receptors were taken from a human donor in good health. The CDR3 runs from the conserved cysteine through the conserved F or W. The D gene is left open where the match is weak. Some rows have no size entry. The others give once, few or many, or a class for an expanded clone.

cdr3_aa cdr3_nt d_call j_call clone_size v_call
CASSWTSGGLYEQYF TGTGCCAGCAGTTGGACTAGCGGGGGGCTCTACGAGCAGTACTTC TRBD2 TRBJ2-7 once TRBV28
CASHAQGAGEQYF TGTGCCAGCCATGCACAGGGGGCGGGCGAGCAGTACTTC TRBD1 TRBJ2-7 - TRBV5-4
CASSQAGLAGETQYF TGCGCCAGCAGCCAAGCGGGACTAGCGGGAGAGACCCAGTACTTC TRBD2 TRBJ2-5 - TRBV4-1
CASSYSLGRNEKLFF TGTGCCAGCAGTTACTCGTTGGGCAGAAATGAAAAACTGTTTTTT - TRBJ1-4 few TRBV6-5
CASSATGTTEAFF TGTGCCAGCTCCGCGACAGGAACCACTGAAGCTTTCTTT - TRBJ1-1 - TRBV18
CASSFGVSGYNEQFF TGTGCCAGCAGCTTTGGTGTTAGCGGATACAATGAGCAGTTCTTC - TRBJ2-1 - TRBV5-4
CASSLWGVWGRDSKSSYNEQFF TGTGCCAGCAGTTTATGGGGTGTGTGGGGCCGGGACTCCAAGAGCTCCTACAATGAGCAGTTCTTC - TRBJ2-1 - TRBV28
CASFRGQGVYEQFF TGTGCCAGCTTCCGCGGACAGGGGGTTTATGAGCAGTTCTTC TRBD1 TRBJ2-1 - TRBV6-1
CRGSGTYEQYF TGCAGGGGGAGCGGGACCTACGAGCAGTACTTC TRBD2 TRBJ2-7 - TRBV20-1
CASRVAEFTDTQYF TGTGCCAGCAGAGTGGCGGAATTCACAGATACGCAGTATTTT - TRBJ2-3 - TRBV28
CASSATNSGNTIYF TGTGCCAGCAGCGCCACTAATTCTGGAAACACCATATATTTT - TRBJ1-3 - TRBV7-6
CASSQMTERNTEAFF TGTGCCAGCAGTCAAATGACAGAGAGGAACACTGAAGCTTTCTTT - TRBJ1-1 - TRBV28
CASSLSLGLAGELFF TGCGCCAGCAGCTTGTCATTAGGACTAGCCGGGGAGCTGTTTTTT TRBD2 TRBJ2-2 - TRBV5-1
CASSSVNGYMSNQPQHF TGTGCCAGCAGTTCCGTCAACGGTTATATGAGCAATCAGCCCCAGCATTTT - TRBJ1-5 - TRBV27
CASSQDTVRGGDGYTF TGTGCCAGCAGCCAAGATACGGTACGGGGAGGTGATGGCTACACCTTC - TRBJ1-2 once TRBV14
CASSLELGTGELFF TGCGCCAGCAGCTTGGAACTAGGGACCGGGGAGCTGTTTTTT - TRBJ2-2 - TRBV5-1
CASTYFRTGPLGYTF TGTGCCAGCACCTACTTCAGGACAGGGCCCCTTGGCTACACCTTC TRBD1 TRBJ1-2 - TRBV28
CASSSRQGARNEQYF TGTGCCAGCAGCTCAAGACAGGGGGCAAGAAACGAGCAGTACTTC TRBD1 TRBJ2-7 - TRBV11-3
CASGNQGVDTEAFF TGTGCTAGTGGCAACCAGGGGGTTGACACTGAAGCTTTCTTT TRBD1 TRBJ1-1 - TRBV12-5
CASSLGQGGSGRRADTQYF TGTGCCAGCAGCCTAGGACAGGGGGGTAGCGGGAGAAGAGCAGATACGCAGTATTTT - TRBJ2-3 once TRBV21-1
CASSLSINYEGVPFSGRQNYEQYF TGTGCCAGCAGTTTATCGATAAACTACGAGGGGGTTCCCTTTTCCGGTCGCCAGAACTACGAGCAGTACTTC - TRBJ2-7 - TRBV27
CASSLAPGSANTGELFF TGTGCCAGCAGCTTAGCCCCCGGGAGCGCGAACACCGGGGAGCTGTTTTTT - TRBJ2-2 - TRBV7-2
CAWSVSHFKGRGREKLFF TGTGCCTGGAGTGTCTCCCATTTTAAGGGTCGGGGTCGAGAAAAACTGTTTTTT - TRBJ1-4 - TRBV30
CASRAGPAYEQYF TGTGCCAGCAGAGCAGGCCCAGCCTACGAGCAGTACTTC - TRBJ2-7 once TRBV28
CAWKRSGLETQYF TGTGCCTGGAAACGTAGCGGATTGGAGACCCAGTACTTC - TRBJ2-5 - TRBV30
CASSVWGTFEETQYF TGTGCCAGCAGCGTCTGGGGGACTTTCGAAGAGACCCAGTACTTC - TRBJ2-5 - TRBV9
CASSLFAGELFF TGTGCCAGCAGCTTATTCGCCGGGGAGCTGTTTTTT - TRBJ2-2 - TRBV5-6
CASSLVGRAPTDTQYF TGCGCCAGCAGCTTGGTTGGGCGTGCCCCCACAGATACGCAGTATTTT - TRBJ2-3 once TRBV5-1
CASSPGVGETQYF TGCGCCAGCAGTCCGGGGGTTGGGGAGACCCAGTACTTC - TRBJ2-5 - TRBV5-1